A single sample is the source of the 15 T cell receptor beta chains below, sequenced in a study of cytomegalovirus exposure and HLA in healthy donors. Primers for the PCR totalled 60 Vbeta and 13 Jbeta. Produced via immunoSEQ multiplex PCR; TCRdb's table is partial and in-frame only. The data contain 150,000 to 200,000 clones, around four fifths of them singletons. Source material: PBMCs. The receptors derive from a man aged 18 to 29 in good health and CMV-seropositive.

The chain combines TRBV7-9 with TRBJ2-5; TRBD2 aligns across 10 bases. The CDR3 has 18 residues. J lost 1 base, V lost 0 bases, and 8 bases had no gene match. Germline-derived CDR1 and CDR2 are SEHNR and FQNEAQ (reference sequence). In DNA, the CDR3 is TGTGCCAGCAGCTTAGCTCAGGGGAGCGGGAGGGCCCAAGAGACCCAGTACTTC. It is translated as CASSLAQGSGRAQETQYF.

This clone was detected a few times. V usage is TRBV6-1 and J usage is TRBJ2-1; D is undetermined. Looked up from germline, CDR1 is MNHNS and CDR2 is SASEGT. The CDR3 has 12 amino acids. The ends were cut back, 4 bases at V and 4 bases at J, with 5 bases in the middle. CDR3 nucleotides: TGTGCCAGCAGTGCCCCTTACAATGAGCAGTTCTTC. Its protein is CASSAPYNEQFF.

The V and J genes are TRBV25-1 and TRBJ2-5, with D possibly being TRBD2 (6 bases). Germline V gene lookup returns CDR1 MGHDK and CDR2 SYGVNS. The ends were cut back, 1 base at V and 0 bases at J, with 15 bases in the middle. This CDR3 region has 17 residues. The CDR3 bases are TGTGCCAGCAGTGAATTAGGGCGGGGCTCGTACCAAGAGACCCAGTACTTC. Translating gives CASSELGRGSYQETQYF. The full variable domain, with the rest looked up from reference TRBV25-1 and TRBJ2-5, is EADIYQTPRYLVIGTGKKITLECSQTMGHDKMYWYQQDPGMELHLIHYSYGVNSTEKGDLSSESTVSRIRTEHFPLTLESARPSHTSQYLCASSELGRGSYQETQYFGPGTRLLVL.

The chain employs TRBV10-2 and TRBJ1-1, with D tentatively TRBD1 (6 bases). Looked up from germline, CDR1 is WSHSY and CDR2 is SAAADI. Trimming removed 6 bases from V and 1 base from J, with 12 bases in between. The CDR3 has 14 amino acids. The DNA for the CDR3 is TGCGCCAGCAGCGGGACACCGCGGAACACTGAAGCTTTCTTT. Translated: CASSGTPRNTEAFF.

The gene calls are TRBV7-9 and TRBJ1-2; D gene unclear. The CDR3 sequence is 15 residues long. Between the trimmed V and J ends, which lost 5 bases and 3 bases, there was a span of 16 bases. Germline V CDR1 and CDR2: SEHNR, FQNEAQ (reference sequence). CDR3 in amino acids: CASSHQEAGYYGYTF. The DNA of the CDR3 is TGTGCCAGCAGCCATCAGGAGGCGGGGTACTATGGCTACACCTTC.

The chain recombines TRBV5-4 with TRBJ2-5, with TRBD1 matching 9 bases. V shed 4 bases, J shed 5 bases, and the junction held 6 bases outside the gene matches. The CDR3 is 14 residues long. Germline V lookup: CDR1 SGHNT, CDR2 YYREEE (reference sequence). The CDR3 spells CASSRTGATETQYF. The CDR3 DNA sequence: TGTGCCAGCAGCCGGACAGGGGCGACGGAGACCCAGTACTTC.

The CDR3 is CASSEWNRGNEKLFF. CDR3 bases: TGTGCCAGCAGTGAATGGAATCGGGGTAATGAAAAACTGTTTTTT. The rearrangement joins TRBV25-1 to TRBJ1-4; D unclear. The CDR3 is 15 amino acids. Per germline, CDR1 MGHDK and CDR2 SYGVNS. V lost 1 base and J 4 bases, leaving 10 bases between the germline ends.

This chain joins TRBV30 and TRBJ1-1; tentative D call: TRBD1 (5 bases). V dropped 2 bases and J dropped 4 bases, with 11 bases sitting between them. The CDR3 is 13 amino acids. Germline lookup yields CDR1 GTSNPN and CDR2 SVGIG (reference sequence). The CDR3 here is CAWSWGRTTEAFF. The CDR3 DNA sequence: TGTGCCTGGAGTTGGGGGAGGACCACTGAAGCTTTCTTT. Full variable domain (missing parts from reference TRBV30 and TRBJ1-1): SQTIHQWPATLVQPVGSPLSLECTVEGTSNPNLYWYRQAAGRGLQLLFYSVGIGQISSEVPQNLSASRPQDRQFILSSKKLLLSDSGFYLCAWSWGRTTEAFFGQGTRLTVV.

V and J are TRBV5-1 and TRBJ2-7; the D gene is possibly TRBD1 (6 bases). The germline V and J ends were trimmed by 4 bases and 5 bases, with 10 bases remaining between them. Germline V gene data show CDR1 as SGHRS and CDR2 as YFSETQ. The CDR3 extends over 12 amino acids. The CDR3 sequence is CASSHTGNEQYF. DNA of the CDR3: TGCGCCAGCAGCCACACAGGGAACGAGCAGTACTTC. Variable domain in full (rest from reference TRBV5-1 and TRBJ2-7): KAGVTQTPRYLIKTRGQQVTLSCSPISGHRSVSWYQQTPGQGLQFLFEYFSETQRNKGNFPGRFSGRQFSNSRSEMNVSTLELGDSALYLCASSHTGNEQYFGPGTRLTVT.

The J gene is TRBJ2-3, the V gene TRBV18, with D perhaps matching TRBD1 (7 bases). Trimming removed 3 bases from V and 3 bases from J, with 22 bases in between. The germline CDR1 and CDR2 sequences are KGHSH and LQKENI. This CDR3 is built from 18 residues. The CDR3 sequence is CASSPRDSLARKTDTQYF. The DNA of the CDR3 is TGTGCCAGCTCACCGCGGGACAGCTTAGCGCGGAAGACAGATACGCAGTATTTT.

This clone was picked up one time. The chain carries TRBV6-5 and TRBJ2-3; no reliable D call. CDR3 length: 13 residues. V was trimmed by 4 bases and J by 3 bases, leaving 8 bases between them. Germline V lookup: CDR1 MNHEY, CDR2 SVGAGI. In DNA form, the CDR3 reads TGTGCCAGCAGTTCCGGTTTAACAGATACGCAGTATTTT. This codes for CASSSGLTDTQYF.

The V call is TRBV6-4, the J call TRBJ2-3; 9 nucleotides line up with TRBD2. Germline loops: CDR1 MRHNA, CDR2 SNTAGT. There are 15 residues in the CDR3. J was trimmed by 3 bases and V by 6 bases; bases with no gene match: 7. The CDR3 is CASSVRGLATDTQYF. As DNA, the CDR3 is TGTGCCAGCAGCGTCCGGGGACTAGCAACAGATACGCAGTATTTT.

This clone is a singleton in its sample. V is TRBV4-3 and J is TRBJ2-4; a weak D match, TRBD2 (6 bases). With 0 bases removed from V and 6 bases from J, the gap between germline ends came to 15 bases. The CDR3 covers 16 residues. CDR1 is LGHNA, CDR2 YSLEER, per germline. The CDR3 DNA follows: TGCGCCAGCAGCCAAGATACGGGAGTCGGGATAAACATTCAGTACTTC. It encodes CASSQDTGVGINIQYF.

The V and J genes are TRBV4-2 and TRBJ1-6; D remains unclear. CDR3 size: 14 residues. Germline values: CDR1 LGHNA, CDR2 YNFKEQ. Deletions cut 0 bases from V and 7 bases from J, with 7 bases between. For the CDR3, the DNA is TGTGCCAGCAGCCAAGAGACGGGGAATTCACCCCTCCACTTT. It codes for CASSQETGNSPLHF.

The CDR3 nucleotides are TGTGCCAGCAGCTTAGCGGGGCGTGGGACCGGGGAGCTGTTTTTT. This sequence encodes CASSLAGRGTGELFF. V and J are TRBV5-4 and TRBJ2-2; 7 nucleotides agree with TRBD2. The germline CDR1 and CDR2 sequences are SGHNT and YYREEE (reference sequence). This CDR3 has 15 amino acids. With 2 bases clipped from V and 5 bases from J, the junction kept 6 bases outside the gene matches.